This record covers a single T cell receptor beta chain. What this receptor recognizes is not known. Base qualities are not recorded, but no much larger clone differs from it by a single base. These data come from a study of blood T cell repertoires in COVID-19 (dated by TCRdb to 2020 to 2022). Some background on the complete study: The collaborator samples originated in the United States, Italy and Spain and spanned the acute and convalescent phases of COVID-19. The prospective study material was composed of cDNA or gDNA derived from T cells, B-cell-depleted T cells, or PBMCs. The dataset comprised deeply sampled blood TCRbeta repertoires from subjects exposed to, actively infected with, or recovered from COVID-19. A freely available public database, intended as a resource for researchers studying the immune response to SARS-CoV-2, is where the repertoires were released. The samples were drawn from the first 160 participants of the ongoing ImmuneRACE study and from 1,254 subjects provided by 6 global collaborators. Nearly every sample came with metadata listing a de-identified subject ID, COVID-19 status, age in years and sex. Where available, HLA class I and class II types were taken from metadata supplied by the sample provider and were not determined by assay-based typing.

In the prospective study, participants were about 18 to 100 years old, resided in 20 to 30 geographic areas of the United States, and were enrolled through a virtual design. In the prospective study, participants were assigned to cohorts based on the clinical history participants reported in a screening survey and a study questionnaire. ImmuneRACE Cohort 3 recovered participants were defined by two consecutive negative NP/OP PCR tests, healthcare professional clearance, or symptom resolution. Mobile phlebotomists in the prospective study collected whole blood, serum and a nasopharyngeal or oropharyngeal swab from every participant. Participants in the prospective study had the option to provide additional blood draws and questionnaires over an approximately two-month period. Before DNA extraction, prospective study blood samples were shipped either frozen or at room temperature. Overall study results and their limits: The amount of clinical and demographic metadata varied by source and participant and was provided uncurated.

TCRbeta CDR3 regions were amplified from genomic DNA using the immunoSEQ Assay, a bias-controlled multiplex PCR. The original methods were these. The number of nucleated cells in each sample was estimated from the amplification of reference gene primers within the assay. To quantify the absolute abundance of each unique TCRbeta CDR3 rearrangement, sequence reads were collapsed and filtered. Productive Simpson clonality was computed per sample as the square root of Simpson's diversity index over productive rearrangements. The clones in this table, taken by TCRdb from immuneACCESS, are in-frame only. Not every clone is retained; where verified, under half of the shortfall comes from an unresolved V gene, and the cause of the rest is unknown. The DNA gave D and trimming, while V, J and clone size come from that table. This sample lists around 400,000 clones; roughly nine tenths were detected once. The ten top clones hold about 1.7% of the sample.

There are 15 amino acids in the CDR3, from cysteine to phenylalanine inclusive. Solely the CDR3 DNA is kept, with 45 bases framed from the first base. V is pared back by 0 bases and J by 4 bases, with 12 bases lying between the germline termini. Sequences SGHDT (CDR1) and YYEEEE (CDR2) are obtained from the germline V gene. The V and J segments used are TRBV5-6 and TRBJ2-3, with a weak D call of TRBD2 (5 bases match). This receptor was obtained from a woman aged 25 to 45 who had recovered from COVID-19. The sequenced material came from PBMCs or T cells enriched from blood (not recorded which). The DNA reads TGTGCCAGCAGCTTGGTGGCGCGGGCCCCAGATACGCAGTATTTT. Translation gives CASSLVARAPDTQYF.